The present TCR beta chain was sequenced within a study of shared clonotypes between healthy human individuals. Study results and limitations: Naive subsets generally had larger estimated richness than memory subsets. With a handful of donors compared, 5% to 5.5% of naive CD4 clonotypes were shared.

Clones were read by immunoSEQ multiplex PCR, and TCRdb kept only the in-frame ones, dropping some. The table shows roughly 2,300,000 clones, with under 95% occurring only once. CD4+ cells yielded CD45RA+ naive and CD45RA-negative memory subsets. This clone showed up just once. Its antigen is not known. The sequence was collected from a man younger than 30 in good health. Some clones in this sample may be carry-over from other donors' samples. Sequences were obtained from naive CD4+ T cells from PBMCs. Subset in this sample: CD45RA+ positively selected.

As DNA, the CDR3 is TGTGCCAGCAGCACCTCAGCGGGGCAGCCCCAGCATTTT. Protein: CASSTSAGQPQHF. The chain carries TRBV2 and TRBJ1-5; no definite D call. The CDR3 loop spans 13 amino acids. Germline V lookup: CDR1 SNHLY, CDR2 FYNNEI. Deletions cut 6 bases from V and 7 bases from J, with 13 bases between. The entire variable domain, with the rest obtained from reference TRBV2 and TRBJ1-5, is as follows: EPEVTQTPSHQVTQMGQEVILRCVPISNHLYFYWYRQILGQKVEFLVSFYNNEISEKSEIFDDQFSVERPDGSNFTLKIRSTKLEDSAMYFCASSTSAGQPQHFGDGTRLSIL.